This TCR beta chain was documented in a study of CD8+ T cells in alopecia areata. cDNA serving as the sequencing template came from extracted, reverse transcribed RNA. Profiled with immunoSEQ multiplex PCR; TCRdb holds only in-frame clones, not every one. The sample carries over 200,000 clones, roughly 57% recorded once. With V trimmed by 2 bases and J by 2 bases, 18 bases remained unmatched. The germline gives CDR1 SGDLS, CDR2 YYNGEE. The CDR3 loop spans 20 amino acids. The rearrangement uses TRBV9 and TRBJ1-2; TRBD1 aligns across 10 bases. The sequencing here drew on CD4+ T cells sorted from blood, taken at week 0. This TCR was recovered from a human donor with alopecia areata. The CDR3 DNA follows: TGTGCCAGCAGCGTCTCGGGGGCCCGGGACAGGGGCCTTCCAAACTATGGCTACACCTTC. Amino acid sequence: CASSVSGARDRGLPNYGYTF.